This passage covers 25 T cell receptor beta chains from one sample sequenced in a study of early T cells in non-severe SARS-CoV-2 infection. TCRdb recomputed calls from the 5' RACE reads with MiXCR, one row per CDR3 protein. The profile shows tens of thousands of distinct CDR3 sequences, about 4.9% of them singletons. What was sequenced was whole blood. The receptor source for this set is an adult who was a healthcare worker with PCR-confirmed SARS-CoV-2 infection or an uninfected control (not recorded which).

J is TRBJ2-1 and V is TRBV10-3, with 9 bases fitting TRBD2. The CDR3 totals 17 residues. Trimming at V came to 0 bases and at J to 0 bases, leaving 3 bases not matched to a gene. Germline V CDR1 and CDR2: ENHRY, SYGVKD. In nucleotides, the CDR3 is TGTGCCATCAGTGAGTCGACTAGCGGAACCTCCTACAATGAGCAGTTCTTC. Translated, it gives CAISESTSGTSYNEQFF.

Remarks on this clonotype: With a much larger clone just one base away, this may be a read error. The chain employs TRBV14 and TRBJ2-4; D is perhaps TRBD1 (5 bases). CDR1 is SGHDN, CDR2 FVKESK, per germline. The CDR3 is 15 amino acids. CDR3 sequence (DNA): TGTGCCAGCAACCAAGATCAGGGAGCCAAAAACATTCAGTACTTC. Residues: CASNQDQGAKNIQYF. Supplemented by reference TRBV14 and TRBJ2-4, the full variable domain reads EAGVTQFPSHSVIEKGQTVTLRCDPISGHDNLYWYRRVMGKEIKFLLHFVKESKQDESGMPNNRFLAERTGGTYSTLKVQPAELEDSGVYFCASNQDQGAKNIQYFGAGTRLSVL.

There are a few counts of this clonotype. The chain has TRBV10-3 and TRBJ2-7; 10 nucleotides align to TRBD1. The ends lost 8 bases at V and 2 bases at J; junction bases unmatched: 6. The CDR3 sequence is 14 residues long. The germline CDR1 and CDR2 sequences are ENHRY and SYGVKD. CDR3 DNA sequence: TGTGCCATCTCGGAGGGGACAGGGGCCTACGAGCAGTACTTC. This gives the protein CAISEGTGAYEQYF.

This clonotype was counted many times. Germline and junction disagree at one end, which may indicate a read error. The chain uses TRBV20-1 and TRBJ2-3; 16 bases align to TRBD2. This CDR3 has 15 amino acids. Looked up from germline, CDR1 is DFQATT and CDR2 is SNEGSKA (reference sequence). The CDR3 here is CSARGTSGRVDTQYF. Written as DNA, the CDR3 is TGCAGTGCCAGAGGGACTAGCGGGAGGGTAGATACGCAGTATTTT.

This clonotype showed up many times. V is TRBV7-9 and J is TRBJ2-1, with no clear D. Germline V CDR1 and CDR2: SEHNR, FQNEAQ (reference sequence). V was cut by 5 bases and J by 5 bases, with 13 bases left in between. The CDR3 is 14 amino acids. The CDR3 coding sequence is TGTGCCAGCAGCCCCCACGGACGGAACAATGAGCAGTTCTTC. This codes for CASSPHGRNNEQFF.

This clonotype occurred many times. The rearrangement joins TRBV10-3 to TRBJ2-1, with D unresolved. The ends were cut back, 2 bases at V and 7 bases at J, with 12 bases in the middle. Germline CDR1 is ENHRY and CDR2 is SYGVKD. The CDR3 length is 14 residues. CDR3 in DNA: TGTGCCATCAGTGAGCCCAAGGTCGGGAATGAGCAGTTCTTC. Its translation: CAISEPKVGNEQFF.

This chain connects TRBV5-5 to TRBJ2-5; D gene ambiguous. Per the germline V gene, CDR1 is SGHKS and CDR2 is YYEKEE (reference sequence). This CDR3 comprises 16 residues. Deletions cut 4 bases from V and 0 bases from J, with 16 bases between. CDR3 DNA sequence: TGTGCCAGCAGCCTTCGCGGTGGGGTAAACCAAGAGACCCAGTACTTC. Translation: CASSLRGGVNQETQYF.

The rearrangement joins TRBV27 to TRBJ2-2; no reliable D call. Germline CDR1 reads MNHEY; CDR2 reads SMNVEV (reference sequence). This CDR3 is built from 14 residues. The V end lost 8 bases, the J end lost 1 base, and 11 bases lay between the germline ends. The chain's CDR3 is CASRWQQNTGELFF. The CDR3 DNA follows: TGTGCCAGCCGTTGGCAACAGAACACCGGGGAGCTGTTTTTT.

The chain combines TRBV7-2 with TRBJ1-4; D might be TRBD1 (6 bases). The CDR3 length is 14 residues. The V gene lost 4 bases and the J gene lost 3 bases, with 9 bases spanning the gap. The germline V gene encodes CDR1 SGHTA and CDR2 FQGNSA. The CDR3 DNA is TGTGCCAGCAGCTCACAGGGCCCTAATGAAAAACTGTTTTTT. Protein product: CASSSQGPNEKLFF.

In its sample, this clonotype was seen many times. V usage is TRBV6-1 and J usage is TRBJ1-4; D is unresolved. Germline CDR1 and CDR2: MNHNS and SASEGT. V lost 6 bases and J 4 bases, leaving 12 bases between the germline ends. The length of the CDR3 is 14 residues. CDR3 sequence reads: CASSLVVGNEKLFF. The CDR3 nucleotides are TGTGCCAGCAGCCTAGTAGTGGGTAATGAAAAACTGTTTTTT.

The chain joins TRBV24-1 to TRBJ2-3; 7 nucleotides align to TRBD1. The CDR3 has 14 residues. V gave up 6 bases and J gave up 3 bases; unmatched junction bases: 5. CDR1 and CDR2 from the germline V gene are KGHDR and SFDVKD. The CDR3 sequence is CATSRARGTDTQYF. Here the CDR3 DNA reads TGTGCCACCAGTAGAGCCAGGGGGACAGATACGCAGTATTTT.

This clonotype appeared many times. CDR3 sequence: CSVEDMGGPQYF. The CDR3 DNA follows: TGCAGCGTTGAAGATATGGGGGGCCCGCAGTATTTT. The rearrangement joins TRBV29-1 to TRBJ2-3; D tentatively reads TRBD1 or TRBD2 (6 bases each). The CDR3 has 12 amino acids. Trimming removed 0 bases from V and 10 bases from J, with 11 bases in between. Germline V gene lookup returns CDR1 SQVTM and CDR2 ANQGSEA.

This clonotype has a count of ten or more. J is TRBJ2-1 and V is TRBV4-2, with 11 bases lining up with TRBD2. With V trimmed by 6 bases and J by 6 bases, 13 bases remained unmatched. Germline loops: CDR1 LGHNA, CDR2 YNFKEQ. This CDR3 has 17 amino acids. The CDR3, as DNA: TGTGCCAGCAGTCGAACCTTTAGCGGGGGGGCCGCCAATGAGCAGTTCTTC. Its translation is CASSRTFSGGAANEQFF.

This clonotype was detected a few times. The rearrangement joins TRBV27 to TRBJ2-3; either TRBD1 or TRBD2 may fit D (5 bases each). V lost 8 bases, J lost 6 bases, and 12 bases lay in between. The CDR3 runs 12 residues. Germline CDR1 reads MNHEY; CDR2 reads SMNVEV (reference sequence). For the CDR3, the DNA is TGTGCCAGCCGAGGGGTTTGGGATACGCAGTATTTT. This sequence encodes CASRGVWDTQYF.

The rearrangement joins TRBV30 to TRBJ1-2; D not resolved. The germline gives CDR1 GTSNPN, CDR2 SVGIG (reference sequence). This CDR3 contains 14 residues. V gave up 2 bases and J gave up 1 base, with 11 bases separating them. The CDR3 DNA reads TGTGCCTGGAGTCACTCCGGGCTTAACTATGGCTACACCTTC. Translating it yields CAWSHSGLNYGYTF. Complete variable domain (other parts from reference TRBV30 and TRBJ1-2): SQTIHQWPATLVQPVGSPLSLECTVEGTSNPNLYWYRQAAGRGLQLLFYSVGIGQISSEVPQNLSASRPQDRQFILSSKKLLLSDSGFYLCAWSHSGLNYGYTFGSGTRLTVV.

This clonotype was counted only a few times. The chain has TRBV28 and TRBJ1-2, with TRBD1 identical over 9 bases. The length of the CDR3 is 13 residues. Germline V gene sequence: CDR1 MDHEN, CDR2 SYDVKM. V trimming: 3 bases; J trimming: 4 bases; junction bases outside the gene matches: 0. In nucleotides, the CDR3 is TGTGCCAGCAGTTTGGACAGGGGCTATGGCTACACCTTC. Protein product: CASSLDRGYGYTF.

This clonotype was counted many times. CDR3 residues: CASSESHRTGSSYEQYF. CDR3 coding DNA: TGCGCCAGCAGTGAGTCACATCGGACAGGGAGCTCCTACGAGCAGTACTTC. V is TRBV10-1 and J is TRBJ2-7; 8 bases are shared with TRBD1. After removal of 0 bases from V and 0 bases from J, the junction contained 7 bases not matched to a gene. This CDR3 is 17 amino acids long. Looked up from germline, CDR1 is WNHNN and CDR2 is SYGVQD (reference sequence).

In this sample, this clonotype turned up many times. V usage is TRBV5-4 and J usage is TRBJ2-2; 8 nucleotides agree with TRBD2. J lost 0 bases, V lost 0 bases, and 1 base had no gene match. The CDR3 spans 16 residues. CDR1 and CDR2 (germline): SGHNT, YYREEE (reference sequence). The CDR3 here is CASSLGGLANTGELFF. In DNA form, the CDR3 reads TGTGCCAGCAGCTTGGGGGGACTAGCGAACACCGGGGAGCTGTTTTTT.

This clonotype was recorded many times. V is TRBV4-1 and J is TRBJ2-7, with D possibly TRBD1 on 6 matching bases. The ends were cut back, 0 bases at V and 0 bases at J, with 24 bases in the middle. Germline V gives CDR1 MGHRA, CDR2 YSYEKL. The CDR3 has 20 amino acids. The CDR3 DNA is TGCGCCAGCAGCCAAGATCGAGATCTAAGTCTAATGGACAGCTCCTACGAGCAGTACTTC. It codes for CASSQDRDLSLMDSSYEQYF.

This clonotype was observed many times. The V and J genes are TRBV7-2 and TRBJ2-3; 7 bases fit TRBD2. The germline gives CDR1 SGHTA, CDR2 FQGNSA. The trim removed 5 bases at V and 5 bases at J, leaving 7 bases unmatched. The CDR3 loop spans 14 amino acids. The CDR3 DNA sequence: TGTGCCAGCAGCCTGACCGGCGGGGGAGATACGCAGTATTTT. It encodes CASSLTGGGDTQYF.

In its sample, this clonotype was seen many times. The chain joins TRBV25-1 to TRBJ2-7; possibly TRBD1 or TRBD2 for D (5 bases each). The CDR3 is made up of 21 amino acids. With 2 bases removed from V and 0 bases from J, the gap between germline ends came to 29 bases. The germline V gene encodes CDR1 MGHDK and CDR2 SYGVNS. The chain's CDR3 is CASSEGRGPRSARPFSYEQYF. Written as DNA, the CDR3 is TGTGCCAGCAGTGAAGGTCGGGGACCTCGTAGCGCCCGACCTTTCTCCTACGAGCAGTACTTC.

This clonotype was detected only a few times. V and J are TRBV6-2 or TRBV6-3 and TRBJ2-7, with 7 bases lining up with TRBD2. From germline, CDR1 is MNHEY and CDR2 SVGEGT. V shed 3 bases, J shed 1 base, and the junction held 6 bases outside the gene matches. The CDR3 runs to 15 residues. CDR3 bases: TGTGCCAGCAGTTATGAAGCGGGATTTTCCTACGAGCAGTACTTC. It is translated as CASSYEAGFSYEQYF.

Concerning this clonotype: A junction boundary mismatches the germline segment, possibly from a read error. This chain links TRBV6-2 or TRBV6-3 with TRBJ2-1; 11 bases align to TRBD2. The V gene's germline CDR1 is MNHEY and CDR2 SVGEGT. The CDR3 spans 17 residues. CDR3 amino acids: CAGSSLTSGSFYNEQFF. CDR3 in DNA: TGTGCCGGCAGTTCCCTAACTAGCGGGAGTTTCTACAATGAGCAGTTCTTC.

The gene calls are TRBV24-1 and TRBJ1-1; 9 bases align to TRBD1. This CDR3 comprises 14 residues. The J segment lost 4 bases and the V segment lost 5 bases, leaving 4 bases of the junction unmatched. Germline-derived CDR1 and CDR2 are KGHDR and SFDVKD. The CDR3 loop is CATSGTGEATEAFF. The CDR3 DNA is TGTGCCACCAGTGGGACAGGGGAAGCCACTGAAGCTTTCTTT.

The chain joins TRBV5-1 to TRBJ2-1; 7 nucleotides match TRBD1. J was trimmed by 4 bases and V by 0 bases; bases with no gene match: 7. Germline CDR1 SGHRS, CDR2 YFSETQ. CDR3 length: 16 residues. The CDR3 reads CASSLVRGLIYNEQFF. CDR3 DNA: TGCGCCAGCAGCTTGGTTAGGGGGCTAATATACAATGAGCAGTTCTTC.